This T cell receptor beta chain came from a study of cytomegalovirus exposure and HLA in healthy donors (dated by TCRdb to about 2017). Looking at the study overall: In an earlier analysis of about 560 of the donors, approximately 260 Gb of sequence data and some 100 million unique TCR beta sequences from 180 million or so T cells were reported. Among the approximately 430 genotyped donors, around 81% belonged to the genetic ancestry cluster associated with self-reported Caucasian donors. A later genetic analysis used genome-wide SNP genotypes for about three fifths of the 666 donors, treating that subset as a discovery cohort. An earlier analysis of approximately 580 of the donors used high-throughput TCR beta sequencing to judge whether each TCR beta V gene segment behaved as functional or pseudogenic. HLA typing covered class I and class II loci at four-digit resolution. An early release that covered about 640 HLA-typed donors contained about 300 gigabases of sequencing data and tens of millions of unique TCR sequences. Using immunosequencing, the study profiled T cell repertoires from some 670 subjects and related those repertoires to cytomegalovirus serostatus. The study combined high-throughput TCR immunosequencing, statistical association of individual TCRs with disease status, and machine learning to predict cytomegalovirus infection status. The number of typed donors differed by locus: about 620-630 for A, B, C, DRB1 and DQB1; 500 to 550 for DQA1; some 610 for DPA1; and roughly 450 for DPB1. A separate validation cohort of some 130 different subjects was used in addition to the roughly 620-subject first cohort. The study aimed to test whether cataloging public T cell receptors could reveal signatures of past pathogen exposure. Four to six DR-DQ haplotypes were handled as single units for association and clustering because linkage in the cohort was strong. All discovery cohort repertoires had been generated using a single sequencing platform. A later analysis re-analyzed previously published TCR beta repertoires from roughly 690 donors and added high-resolution HLA genotyping to study TCR occurrence patterns. Donor age, sex, ethnicity and CMV serostatus were compiled together with the repertoire data. Rather than drawing on any new phenotypic data, the later analysis identified candidate immune exposures from TCR beta sequences and the way those sequences occurred across donors. On average, about 200,000 unique TCR beta nucleotide sequences were sequenced per donor among roughly 430 genotyped donors of the cohort, with roughly 19% of those sequences being non-productive. Overall results and qualifications from the work: Most TCR sequences were observed very rarely across donors, whereas some public TCRs were present in many individuals. Correlated functional status among segregating V segments might reflect linkage disequilibrium, but an unknown experimental factor could not be ruled out. In a later genetic analysis, fewer N-insertions in productive TCRs were reported among donors in an Asian-associated ancestry cluster than the approximately 670-donor mean. The cohort was sequenced for TCR beta chains only, and without alpha or paired-chain data the features that could be detected were limited. In the study, around 160 TCR beta chains were listed as associated with cytomegalovirus. The earlier analysis of 450 to 700 of the donors excluded about 16 rarely observed V segments, including chromosome 9 orphons, because counts were too low. The classifier was reported to diagnose cytomegalovirus status with high specificity and sensitivity in both the original cohort and the validation cohort. In an earlier analysis of 587 of the donors, most TCR beta V segments appeared in productive rearrangements about 87% or about 30% of the time, broadly matching IMGT annotations. In a later genetic analysis, a missense DCLRE1C variant was associated with V-gene and J-gene trimming of TCR beta chains, and the association was replicated in an independent cohort. A later analysis associated about 17,000 TCR beta sequences with specific HLA alleles at a false discovery rate of 0.05. A cluster of highly shared sequence variants was judged likely to be a technical artifact of the sequencing pipeline. Several of the top co-occurrence clusters appeared to be linked to parvovirus B19, influenza, CMV and Epstein-Barr virus, according to a later analysis. According to a later analysis, TCR association rates differed among HLA loci, with DRB1 alleles showing the most associated TCRs and HLA-C alleles showing the fewest. A further reported finding was that TCR beta sequences accurately predicted the HLA-A and HLA-B alleles for most subjects in the first cohort. For the cohort, immune exposure information was limited to CMV serostatus. Because the 87-base-pair reads could not distinguish some IMGT-functional V segments, including TRBV6-2 and TRBV6-3, those segments were excluded. Roughly uniform sequencing depth across donors was assumed in presence/absence analyses, although this assumption may not hold. A later analysis found that HLA-associated TCR beta chains were more clonally expanded and had lower generation probabilities than equally common non-associated chains. Because HLA typing was missing for some donors at each locus, association tests included only the typed subset. Assigning TCR associations to individual alleles was difficult when HLA alleles, especially DR and DQ, strongly co-occurred. According to a later analysis, most CMV-associated TCR beta chains appeared to be HLA-restricted, and the HLA associations seemed to be driven largely by CMV exposure. The authors suggested that the approach could potentially be extended to other disease states and immunological phenotypes. A few of the identified cytomegalovirus-associated TCR beta chains were confirmed in vitro to be specific for cytomegalovirus antigens.

Library preparation was by the immunoSEQ multiplex PCR assay. For the multiplex PCR, a mixture combining 60 forward primers for TCR Vbeta segments and 13 reverse primers for TCR Jbeta segments was used. Amplification of the CDR3 region of rearranged TCR beta genes was performed with a multiplex PCR assay on genomic DNA. The Illumina HiSeq System was used to sequence the amplified TCR beta libraries as 87-base-pair reads. The original methods were these. In a later analysis, 70 million to 95 million unique TCR beta chains were counted across the 500 to 850 repertoires, and roughly 9.9 million of these chains were shared by at least two donors. A nearest-neighbor algorithm error-corrected the raw reads and collapsed the reads into unique sequences, merging closely related sequences to remove PCR and sequencing errors. Alignment of CDR3 sequences to IMGT reference sequences was used to assign V, D and J gene segments. For a sequence to be retained, a match of at least six nucleotides to both a V gene segment and a J gene segment was required. Rearrangements were classified as productive when the CDR3 lacked stop codons and remained in frame with V and J, and all other rearrangements were classified as non-productive. Following IMGT convention, CDR3 was defined as the stretch from the second conserved V-encoded cysteine up to the conserved J-encoded phenylalanine. The earlier analysis of 500 to 750 of the donors excluded any sequence lacking an unambiguous match to a single V gene segment. An earlier analysis of 587 of the donors classified V segments as functional when productive rearrangements were above 56.7% and as segregating when the standard deviation between donors was above 5%. A statistical classification framework was built to diagnose cytomegalovirus status from the catalog of TCR beta chain sequences. V and J gene assignment, in a later analysis, came from comparing TCR nucleotide sequences with IMGT/GENE-DB human TR gene sequences. The TCRdist pipeline was used in a later analysis to assign CDR3 sequences and most-parsimonious VDJ recombination scenarios. In a later analysis, every TCR beta chain was defined by the combination of its CDR3 amino acid sequence and its V-gene family, and reads without a unique V-gene family were dropped. As a way to deal with suspected cross-contamination and a sequencing artifact, a later analysis dropped roughly 620 nucleotide sequences that were highly shared and had low generation probability. In a later analysis, a clonal expansion index for each public chain was calculated from normalized within-repertoire ranks of inferred template counts. A later analysis computed generation probabilities with a VDJ recombination model fitted to out-of-frame rearrangements, and checked the results against IGoR. In a later analysis, hypergeometric tests were used to score TCR-TCR, TCR-HLA and TCR-CMV co-occurrence, with a repertoire-size bias correction applied to TCR pairs. In a later analysis, false discovery rates were estimated by permuting HLA or CMV assignments 20 times. A later analysis grouped co-occurring TCRs with DBSCAN, adding TCRdist sequence similarity when clustering within HLA-allele-positive subsets. Co-occurrence clustering excluded repertoires with fewer than 30,000 or more than 120,000 public chains, plus five with anomalous nucleotide sharing. TCRdb provides this immuneACCESS table in a form limited to in-frame rearrangements. Some clones are lacking; in checked studies, under half of them reflect an unresolved V gene, and why the rest are absent is not known. That table furnishes V, J and clone size, whereas the DNA furnished D and trimming. In all, the sample holds 150,000 to 200,000 clones, and 75% to 85% of those were seen once. In total, the top ten clones hold 0.6% to 0.9% of the sample.

Trimming leaves V shorter by 0 bases and J shorter by 5 bases, with the junction holding 4 bases beyond the gene matches. The CDR3 spans 16 residues, from the cysteine through the phenylalanine. The retained sequence is limited to the CDR3, 48 bases, with the frame set at the first base. CDR1 and CDR2, per the germline V gene (reference sequence), are MNHEY and SMNVEV. In total, approximately 690 healthy bone marrow donors made up the cohort. Cohort members were all nominally healthy when sampled, although unrecorded immune exposures were likely present. The donor tested CMV seronegative and was one of the 352 seronegative cohort members. A peripheral blood sample was collected from each donor, and TCR beta sequencing was performed on peripheral blood mononuclear cells. The Qiagen DNeasy Blood Extraction Kit was used to extract genomic DNA from the blood cell samples. The table lists this clone with a few counts. Its specific antigen is unknown. No base quality information exists; no much larger clone differs at one position.

Specimen: PBMCs. This receptor was obtained from a female donor in good health and CMV-seronegative. Recombination connected TRBV27 to TRBJ2-1; 10 nucleotides in the junction match TRBD1. The DNA reads as follows: TGTGCCAGCAGTTTATCGGGGACAGGGGTCCACAATGAGCAGTTCTTC. Translation gives CASSLSGTGVHNEQFF.